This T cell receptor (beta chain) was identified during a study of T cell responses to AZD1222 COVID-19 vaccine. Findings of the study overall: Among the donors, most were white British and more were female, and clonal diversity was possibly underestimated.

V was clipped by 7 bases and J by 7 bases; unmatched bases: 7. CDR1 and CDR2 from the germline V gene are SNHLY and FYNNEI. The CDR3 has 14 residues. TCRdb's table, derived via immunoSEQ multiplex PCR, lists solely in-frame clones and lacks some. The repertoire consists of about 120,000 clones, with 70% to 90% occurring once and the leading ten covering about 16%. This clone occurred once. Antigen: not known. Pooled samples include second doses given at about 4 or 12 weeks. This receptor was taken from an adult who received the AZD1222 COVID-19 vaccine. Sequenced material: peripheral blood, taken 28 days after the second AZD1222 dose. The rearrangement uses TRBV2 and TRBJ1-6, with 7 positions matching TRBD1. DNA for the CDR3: TGTGCCAGCATGAACGGCAGGGGGAATTCACCCCTCCACTTT. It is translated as CASMNGRGNSPLHF.